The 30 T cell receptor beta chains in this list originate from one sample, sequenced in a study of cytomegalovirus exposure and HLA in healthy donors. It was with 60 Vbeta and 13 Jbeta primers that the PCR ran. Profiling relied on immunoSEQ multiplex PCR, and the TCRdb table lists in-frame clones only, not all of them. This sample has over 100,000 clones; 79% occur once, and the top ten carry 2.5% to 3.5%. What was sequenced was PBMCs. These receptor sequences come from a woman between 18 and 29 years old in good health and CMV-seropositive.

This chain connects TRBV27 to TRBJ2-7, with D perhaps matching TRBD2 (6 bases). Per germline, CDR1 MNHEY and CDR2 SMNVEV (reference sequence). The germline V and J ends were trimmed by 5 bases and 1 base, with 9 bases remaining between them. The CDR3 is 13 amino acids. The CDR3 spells CASSPGLSYEQYF. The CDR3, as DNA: TGTGCCAGCAGTCCGGGACTTTCCTACGAGCAGTACTTC.

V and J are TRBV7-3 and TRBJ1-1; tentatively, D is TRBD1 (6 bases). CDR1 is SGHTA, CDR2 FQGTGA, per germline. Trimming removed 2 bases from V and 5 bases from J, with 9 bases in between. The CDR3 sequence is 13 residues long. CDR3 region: CASSLYRVTEAFF. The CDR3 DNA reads TGTGCCAGCAGCTTATACAGGGTAACTGAAGCTTTCTTT. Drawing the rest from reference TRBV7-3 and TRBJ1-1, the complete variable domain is GAGVSQTPSNKVTEKGKYVELRCDPISGHTALYWYRQSLGQGPEFLIYFQGTGAADDSGLPNDRFFAVRPEGSVSTLKIQRTERGDSAVYLCASSLYRVTEAFFGQGTRLTVV.

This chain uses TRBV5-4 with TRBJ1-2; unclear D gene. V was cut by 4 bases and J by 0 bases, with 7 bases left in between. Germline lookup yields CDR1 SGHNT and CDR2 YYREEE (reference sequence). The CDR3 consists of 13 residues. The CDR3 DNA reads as TGTGCCAGCAGCACCACAGCTAACTATGGCTACACCTTC. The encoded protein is CASSTTANYGYTF.

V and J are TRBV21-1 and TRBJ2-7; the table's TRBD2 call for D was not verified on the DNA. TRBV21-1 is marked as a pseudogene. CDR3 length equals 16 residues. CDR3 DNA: TGTGCCAGCAGCAAAGCCGGGAGGGGAAAAACCTACGAGCAGTACTTC. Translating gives CASSKAGRGKTYEQYF.

Written as DNA, the CDR3 is TGTGCCAGTATAGAGGGTATCTCTGGAAACACCATATATTTT. Translated: CASIEGISGNTIYF. The chain has TRBV2 and TRBJ1-3, with D uncertain. Trimming shortened V by 9 bases and J by 0 bases, and 12 bases separated the two germline ends. CDR3 length: 14 amino acids. The V gene's germline CDR1 is SNHLY and CDR2 FYNNEI.

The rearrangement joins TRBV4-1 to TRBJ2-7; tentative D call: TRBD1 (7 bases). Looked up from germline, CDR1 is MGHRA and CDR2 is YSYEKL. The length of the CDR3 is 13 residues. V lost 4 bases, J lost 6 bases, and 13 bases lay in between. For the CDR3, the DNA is TGCGCCAGCAGCCCCGCTCAGGGGGGCGAGCAGTACTTC. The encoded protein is CASSPAQGGEQYF.

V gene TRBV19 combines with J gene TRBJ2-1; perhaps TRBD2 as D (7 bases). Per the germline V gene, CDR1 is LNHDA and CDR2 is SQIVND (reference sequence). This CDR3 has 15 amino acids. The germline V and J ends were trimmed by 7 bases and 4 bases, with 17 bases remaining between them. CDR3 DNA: TGTGCCAGTACCCTAAGGGGGGAGGGTTACAATGAGCAGTTCTTC. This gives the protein CASTLRGEGYNEQFF.

The CDR3 spells CSVAVTSVEKLFF. CDR3 sequence (DNA): TGCAGCGTTGCCGTTACCTCGGTTGAAAAACTGTTTTTT. The chain has TRBV29-1 and TRBJ1-4, with D uncertain. Germline V gene lookup returns CDR1 SQVTM and CDR2 ANQGSEA. The CDR3 is 13 amino acids. Trimming removed 4 bases from V and 7 bases from J, with 13 bases in between.

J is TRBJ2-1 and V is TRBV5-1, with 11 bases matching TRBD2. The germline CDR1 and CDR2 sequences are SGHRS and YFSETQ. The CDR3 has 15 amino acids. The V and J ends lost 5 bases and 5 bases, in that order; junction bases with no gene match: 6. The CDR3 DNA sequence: TGCGCCAGCAGGATCGGGACTAGCGGTAACAATGAGCAGTTCTTC. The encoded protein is CASRIGTSGNNEQFF.

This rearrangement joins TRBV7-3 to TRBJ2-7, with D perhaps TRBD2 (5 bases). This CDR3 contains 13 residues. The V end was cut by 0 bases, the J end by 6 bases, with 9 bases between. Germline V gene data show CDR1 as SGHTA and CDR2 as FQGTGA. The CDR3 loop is CASSLTPSTEQYF. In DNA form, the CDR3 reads TGTGCCAGCAGCTTAACTCCTAGCACCGAGCAGTACTTC.

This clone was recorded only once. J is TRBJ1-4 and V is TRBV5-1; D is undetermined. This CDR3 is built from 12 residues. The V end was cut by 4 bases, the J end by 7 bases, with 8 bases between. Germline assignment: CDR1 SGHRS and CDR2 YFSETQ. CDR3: CASSVNSEKLFF. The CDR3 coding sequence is TGCGCCAGCAGCGTTAACAGTGAAAAACTGTTTTTT. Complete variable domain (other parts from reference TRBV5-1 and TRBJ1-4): KAGVTQTPRYLIKTRGQQVTLSCSPISGHRSVSWYQQTPGQGLQFLFEYFSETQRNKGNFPGRFSGRQFSNSRSEMNVSTLELGDSALYLCASSVNSEKLFFGSGTQLSVL.

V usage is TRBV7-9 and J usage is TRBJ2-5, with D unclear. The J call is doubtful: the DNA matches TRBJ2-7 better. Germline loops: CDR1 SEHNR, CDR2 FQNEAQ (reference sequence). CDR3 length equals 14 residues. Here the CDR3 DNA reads TGTGCCAGCAGCTTAGTCGTAGCCCCCTACGAGCAGTACTTC. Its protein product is CASSLVVAPYEQYF.

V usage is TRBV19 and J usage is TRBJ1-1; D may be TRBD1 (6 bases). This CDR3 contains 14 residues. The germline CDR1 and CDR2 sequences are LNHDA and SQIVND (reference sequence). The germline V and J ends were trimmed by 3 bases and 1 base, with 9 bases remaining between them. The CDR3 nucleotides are TGTGCCAGTAGTATGATGGGGGCGAACACTGAAGCTTTCTTT. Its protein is CASSMMGANTEAFF.

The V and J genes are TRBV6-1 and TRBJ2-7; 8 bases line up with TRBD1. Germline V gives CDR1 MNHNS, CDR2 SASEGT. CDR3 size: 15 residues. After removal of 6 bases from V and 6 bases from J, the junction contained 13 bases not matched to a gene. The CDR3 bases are TGTGCCAGCAGCCGCACCTTTGGACAGGGAGGCGAGCAGTACTTC. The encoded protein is CASSRTFGQGGEQYF.

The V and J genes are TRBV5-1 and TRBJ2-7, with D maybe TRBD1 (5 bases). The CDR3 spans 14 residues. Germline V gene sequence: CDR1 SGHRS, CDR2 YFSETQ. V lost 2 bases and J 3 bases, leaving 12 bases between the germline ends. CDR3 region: CASSFQGTDYEQYF. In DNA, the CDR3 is TGCGCCAGCAGCTTTCAGGGAACAGACTACGAGCAGTACTTC.

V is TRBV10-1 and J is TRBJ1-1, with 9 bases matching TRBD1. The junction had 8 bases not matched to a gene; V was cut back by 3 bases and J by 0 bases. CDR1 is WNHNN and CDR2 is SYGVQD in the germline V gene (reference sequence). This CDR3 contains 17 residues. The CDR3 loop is CASSDHRQGVLNTEAFF. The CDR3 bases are TGCGCCAGCAGTGACCATCGACAGGGGGTGCTGAACACTGAAGCTTTCTTT.

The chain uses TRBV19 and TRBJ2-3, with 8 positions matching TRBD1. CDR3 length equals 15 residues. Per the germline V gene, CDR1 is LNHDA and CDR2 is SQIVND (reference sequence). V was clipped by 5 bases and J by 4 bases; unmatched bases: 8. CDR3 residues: CASSLRTGNPDTQYF. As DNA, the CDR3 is TGTGCCAGTAGTTTACGGACAGGGAACCCAGATACGCAGTATTTT. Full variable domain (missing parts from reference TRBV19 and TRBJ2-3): DGGITQSPKYLFRKEGQNVTLSCEQNLNHDAMYWYRQDPGQGLRLIYYSQIVNDFQKGDIAEGYSVSREKKESFPLTVTSAQKNPTAFYLCASSLRTGNPDTQYFGPGTRLTVL.

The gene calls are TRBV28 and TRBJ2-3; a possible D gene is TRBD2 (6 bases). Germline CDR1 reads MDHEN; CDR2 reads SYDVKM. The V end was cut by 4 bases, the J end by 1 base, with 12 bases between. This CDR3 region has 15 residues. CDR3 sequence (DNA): TGTGCCAGCAGTTCTCAGACTAGGGGCACAGATACGCAGTATTTT. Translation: CASSSQTRGTDTQYF.

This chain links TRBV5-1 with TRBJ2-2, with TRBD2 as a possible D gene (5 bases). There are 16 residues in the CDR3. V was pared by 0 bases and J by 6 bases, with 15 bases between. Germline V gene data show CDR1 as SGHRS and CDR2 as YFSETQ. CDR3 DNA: TGCGCCAGCAGCTTGGCCTCGGGATCCCCTCCCGGGGAGCTGTTTTTT. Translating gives CASSLASGSPPGELFF. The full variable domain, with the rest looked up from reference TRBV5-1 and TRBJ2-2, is KAGVTQTPRYLIKTRGQQVTLSCSPISGHRSVSWYQQTPGQGLQFLFEYFSETQRNKGNFPGRFSGRQFSNSRSEMNVSTLELGDSALYLCASSLASGSPPGELFFGEGSRLTVL.

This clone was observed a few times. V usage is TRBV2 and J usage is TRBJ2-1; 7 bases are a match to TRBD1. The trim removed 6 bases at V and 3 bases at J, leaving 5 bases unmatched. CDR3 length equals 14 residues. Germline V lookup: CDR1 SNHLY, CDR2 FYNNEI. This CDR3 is CASRQGGSYNEQFF. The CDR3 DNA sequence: TGTGCCAGCAGACAAGGGGGCAGCTACAATGAGCAGTTCTTC.

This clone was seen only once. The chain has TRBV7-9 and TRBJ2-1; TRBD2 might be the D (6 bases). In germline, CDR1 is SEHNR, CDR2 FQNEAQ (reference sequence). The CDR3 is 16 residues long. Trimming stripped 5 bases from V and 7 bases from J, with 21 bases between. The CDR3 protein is CASSPRMIRDSNEQFF. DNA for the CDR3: TGTGCCAGCAGCCCGCGAATGATCCGGGACTCTAATGAGCAGTTCTTC.

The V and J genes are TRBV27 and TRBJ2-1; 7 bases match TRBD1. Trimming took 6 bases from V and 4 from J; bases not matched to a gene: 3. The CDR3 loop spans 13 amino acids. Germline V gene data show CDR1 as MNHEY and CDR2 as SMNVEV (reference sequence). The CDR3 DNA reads TGTGCCAGCAGCATGACAGGGTACAATGAGCAGTTCTTC. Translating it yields CASSMTGYNEQFF.

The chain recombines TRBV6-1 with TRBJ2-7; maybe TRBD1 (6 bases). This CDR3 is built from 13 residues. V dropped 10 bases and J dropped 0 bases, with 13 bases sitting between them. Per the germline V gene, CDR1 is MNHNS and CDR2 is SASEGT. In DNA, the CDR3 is TGTGCCACAGGGGTCAGGGGCTCCTACGAGCAGTACTTC. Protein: CATGVRGSYEQYF.

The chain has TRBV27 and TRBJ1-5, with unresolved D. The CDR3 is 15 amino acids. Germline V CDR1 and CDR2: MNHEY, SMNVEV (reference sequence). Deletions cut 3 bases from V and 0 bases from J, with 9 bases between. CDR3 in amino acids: CASSLIGNSNQPQHF. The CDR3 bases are TGTGCCAGCAGTTTGATCGGTAATAGCAATCAGCCCCAGCATTTT.

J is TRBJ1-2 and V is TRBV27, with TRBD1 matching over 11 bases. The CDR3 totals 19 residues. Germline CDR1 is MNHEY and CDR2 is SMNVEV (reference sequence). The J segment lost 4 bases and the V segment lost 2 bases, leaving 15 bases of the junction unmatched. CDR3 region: CASSLEARTGGALSYGYTF. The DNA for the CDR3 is TGTGCCAGCAGTTTAGAAGCGCGGACAGGGGGCGCCCTAAGCTATGGCTACACCTTC.

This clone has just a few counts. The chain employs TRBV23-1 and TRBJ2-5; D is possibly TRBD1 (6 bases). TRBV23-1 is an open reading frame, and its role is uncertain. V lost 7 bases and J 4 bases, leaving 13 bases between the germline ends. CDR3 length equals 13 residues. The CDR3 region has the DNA TGCGCCAGCATCACCCTAGGGGGAGAGACCCAGTACTTC. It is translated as CASITLGGETQYF.

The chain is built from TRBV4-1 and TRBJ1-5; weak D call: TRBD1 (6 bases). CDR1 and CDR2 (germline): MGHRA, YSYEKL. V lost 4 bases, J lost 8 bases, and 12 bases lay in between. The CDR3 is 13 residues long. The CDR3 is CASSLQGPEPQHF. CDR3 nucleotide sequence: TGCGCCAGCAGCCTACAGGGACCCGAGCCCCAGCATTTT.

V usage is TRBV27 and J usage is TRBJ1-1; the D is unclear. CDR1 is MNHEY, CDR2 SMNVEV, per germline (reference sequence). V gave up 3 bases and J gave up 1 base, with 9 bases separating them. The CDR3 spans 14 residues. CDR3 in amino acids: CASSLRTANTEAFF. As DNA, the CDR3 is TGTGCCAGCAGTTTGAGGACTGCGAACACTGAAGCTTTCTTT.

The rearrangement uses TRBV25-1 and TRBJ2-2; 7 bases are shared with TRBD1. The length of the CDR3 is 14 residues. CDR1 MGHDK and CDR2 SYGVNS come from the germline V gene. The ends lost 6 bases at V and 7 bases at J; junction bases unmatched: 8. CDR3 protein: CASRGSGGNGELFF. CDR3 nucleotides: TGTGCCAGCAGGGGATCAGGGGGTAACGGGGAGCTGTTTTTT.

CDR3 nucleotide sequence: TGCGCCAGCAGCCCAGGGGGGAACACTGAAGCTTTCTTT. This sequence encodes CASSPGGNTEAFF. This chain connects TRBV5-1 to TRBJ1-1, with 7 bases that match TRBD1. This CDR3 contains 13 residues. V lost 4 bases, J lost 1 base, and 1 base stayed unmatched. Germline V CDR1 and CDR2: SGHRS, YFSETQ.